These T cell receptor beta chains were read from a single sample in a study of control samples from healthy donors and cancer patients. Some clones are missing from TCRdb's copy, which holds only in-frame ones; the method was immunoSEQ multiplex PCR. The sample shows fewer than 500,000 clones, 80% to 95% of them seen only once. The specimen sequenced was PBMCs. The source is a man aged 35 to 55 with head and neck cancer. Each CDR3 is given without its conserved first and last residue. Fields, in order: V gene, clone size, CDR3 protein. Where a row states a size, it is once, few, many or the class of an expanded clone; other rows omit it.

>TRBV6-6|NA
ASSGHRGDYEQY
>TRBV28|NA
ASSSGEQGTQPQH
>TRBV14|NA
ASSPRLRDEQF
>TRBV6-5|NA
ASSRGGTGGYT
>TRBV28|NA
ASSLWGSQPQH
>TRBV29-1|NA
SAQDRDYGYT
>TRBV30|NA
AWIRGLGNYGYT
>TRBV3-1/TRBV3-2|NA
ASSQVAGAYEQY
>TRBV19|NA
ASSIAGGSVVYNEQF
>TRBV6-4|NA
ASSDGRRPLGEQF
>TRBV28|NA
ASSFGHKGFANTEAF
>TRBV6-2/TRBV6-3|few
ASSRRENTEAF
>TRBV6-2/TRBV6-3|NA
ASRPLRDRGRQPQH
>TRBV12-3/TRBV12-4|NA
ASSLAGYGYT